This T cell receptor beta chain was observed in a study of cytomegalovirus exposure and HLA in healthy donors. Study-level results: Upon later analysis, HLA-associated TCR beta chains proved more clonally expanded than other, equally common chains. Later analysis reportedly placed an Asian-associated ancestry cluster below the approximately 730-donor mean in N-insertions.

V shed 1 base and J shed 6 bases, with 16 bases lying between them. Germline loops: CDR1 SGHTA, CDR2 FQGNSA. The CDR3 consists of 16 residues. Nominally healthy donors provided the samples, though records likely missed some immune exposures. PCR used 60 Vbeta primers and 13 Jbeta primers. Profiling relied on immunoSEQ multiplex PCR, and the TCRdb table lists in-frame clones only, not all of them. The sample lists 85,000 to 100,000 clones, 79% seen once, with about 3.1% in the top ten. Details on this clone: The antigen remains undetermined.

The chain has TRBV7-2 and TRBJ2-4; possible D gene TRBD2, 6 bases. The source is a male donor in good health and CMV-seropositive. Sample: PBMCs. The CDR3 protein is CASSLDTGVAANIQYF. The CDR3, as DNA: TGTGCCAGCAGCTTAGATACGGGAGTGGCTGCAAACATTCAGTACTTC.